The sample holds one count of the clone carrying this T cell receptor beta chain. This sample was included in a study of CD8 T cells in Susac syndrome. TCR beta from blood CD8+ and CD4+ T cells was sequenced. The multiple sclerosis control cohort comprised treatment-naive individuals presenting with stable or active relapsing-remitting disease. Isolation of CD8+ and CD4+ T cells was performed negatively, whereas enrichment of TEMRA cells was done by FACS. Reverse transcription used about 0.5 to 1 ug RNA and random hexamers. Across 54 Vbeta and 13 Jbeta, immunoSEQ multiplex PCR amplified TCR beta CDR3. Each CDR3 protein is one row after TCRdb ran MiXCR on the immunoSEQ multiplex PCR reads. The table has 150,000 to 190,000 distinct CDR3 sequences, about 94% seen once; the top ten hold 0.2% to 0.25%. Germline V gene sequence: CDR1 SEHNR, CDR2 FQNEAQ (reference sequence). V was clipped by 3 bases and J by 0 bases, with 16 bases between them. CDR3 length equals 17 residues.

This receptor was taken from a human donor with multiple sclerosis. Sequencing used CD8+ T cells from PBMCs. J is TRBJ2-3 and V is TRBV7-9; TRBD2 might be the D (6 bases). The CDR3 DNA follows: TGTGCCAGCAGCTTCCCCGACGGCGGGGCTAGCACAGATACGCAGTATTTT. As protein: CASSFPDGGASTDTQYF.